The 22 T cell receptor beta chains presented below share a single source sample, sequenced in a study of T cells in Graves' hyperthyroidism and ophthalmopathy. Authors of the study amplified TCR beta CDR3 regions from RNA transcripts. During a first-round RT-PCR of the TCR CDR3, the HTBI primer set was used. Via MiXCR, TCRdb re-called the multiplex PCR reads, giving one row per CDR3 protein. The sample holds about 160,000 distinct CDR3 sequences; approximately 9% are singletons and the top ten take about 20%. The sample comprised blood. The receptors here all came from a woman younger than 35 with Graves' hyperthyroidism that later progressed to Graves' ophthalmopathy.

This clonotype has a count of ten or more. The V and J genes are TRBV2 and TRBJ2-7; 8 bases line up with TRBD1. J was trimmed by 5 bases and V by 2 bases; bases with no gene match: 11. The CDR3 extends over 16 amino acids. In germline, CDR1 is SNHLY, CDR2 FYNNEI. Here the CDR3 reads CASSEPVGQGIDEQYF. The CDR3 DNA reads TGTGCCAGCAGTGAACCCGTCGGACAGGGCATCGACGAGCAGTACTTC.

This clonotype has just a few counts. The rearrangement links TRBV7-9 to TRBJ2-7; tentatively, D is TRBD1 or TRBD2 (5 bases each). V lost 5 bases to trimming and J lost 1 base, with 15 bases between them. Germline V lookup: CDR1 SEHNR, CDR2 FQNEAQ (reference sequence). The CDR3 is 15 residues long. CDR3 sequence: CASSLGTGRSYEQYF. The CDR3 nucleotides are TGTGCCAGCAGCCTGGGGACGGGAAGATCCTACGAGCAGTACTTC.

The table lists this clonotype with many counts. The chain links TRBV20-1 to TRBJ2-1, with 7 bases identical to TRBD1. Germline CDR1 and CDR2: DFQATT and SNEGSKA (reference sequence). V dropped 6 bases and J dropped 5; count of bases not matched to a gene: 10. This CDR3 is built from 14 residues. CDR3 sequence (DNA): TGCAGTGCGAATAGACAGGGAATAAACAATGAGCAGTTCTTC. Its protein is CSANRQGINNEQFF.

Many counts were recorded for this clonotype. The J gene is TRBJ2-7, the V gene TRBV30; no reliable D call. Germline V CDR1 and CDR2: GTSNPN, SVGIG (reference sequence). The CDR3 is 15 amino acids. Trimming cost V 2 bases and J 5 bases, with 19 bases left between them. The CDR3 DNA reads TGTGCCTGGAGTCCCGTCGGGCAGGTTTTTCACGAGCAGTACTTC. It is translated as CAWSPVGQVFHEQYF. Based on the CDR3 plus reference TRBV30 and TRBJ2-7, the full variable domain is SQTIHQWPATLVQPVGSPLSLECTVEGTSNPNLYWYRQAAGRGLQLLFYSVGIGQISSEVPQNLSASRPQDRQFILSSKKLLLSDSGFYLCAWSPVGQVFHEQYFGPGTRLTVT.

This clonotype was seen repeatedly, ten times or more. CDR3 in DNA: TGTGCCAGCAGCCGAGGGGATGAGCAGTTCTTC. Translated: CASSRGDEQFF. The chain joins TRBV7-8 to TRBJ2-1; either TRBD1 or TRBD2 may fit D (5 bases each). The germline V gene encodes CDR1 SGHVS and CDR2 FQNEAQ. Trimming removed 5 bases at V and 8 bases at J, with 7 bases between. The length of the CDR3 is 11 residues.

This clonotype was seen many times. This chain joins TRBV28 and TRBJ2-7; 12 bases are a match to TRBD2. Trimming cost V 3 bases and J 0 bases; bases outside gene matches: 6. Germline lookup yields CDR1 MDHEN and CDR2 SYDVKM. The CDR3 loop spans 17 amino acids. CDR3 coding DNA: TGTGCCAGCAGTTTCCCTATGACTAGCGGGAGCTCCTACGAGCAGTACTTC. Translated: CASSFPMTSGSSYEQYF.

This clonotype was detected many times. The chain's CDR3 is CASSLVGYGYTF. CDR3 bases: TGTGCCAGCAGTCTCGTCGGCTATGGCTACACCTTC. This sequence joins TRBV2 and TRBJ1-2; D gene unclear. Trimming left V 5 bases short and J 4 bases short, with 8 bases between. CDR1 is SNHLY, CDR2 FYNNEI, per germline. The CDR3 consists of 12 residues.

J is TRBJ2-3 and V is TRBV10-3, with D unresolved. V lost 2 bases to trimming and J lost 1 base, with 1 base between them. Germline lookup yields CDR1 ENHRY and CDR2 SYGVKD. CDR3 length: 12 residues. In DNA, the CDR3 is TGTGCCATCAGTGAGGGCACAGATACGCAGTATTTT. Amino acid sequence: CAISEGTDTQYF.

This clonotype was seen ten or more times. This rearrangement joins TRBV28 to TRBJ2-7; D gene ambiguous. The V and J ends lost 6 bases and 4 bases respectively, with 10 bases between them. CDR3 length: 12 amino acids. Germline V gene data show CDR1 as MDHEN and CDR2 as SYDVKM. The CDR3 reads CASSPGRYEQYF. The CDR3 DNA is TGTGCCAGCAGCCCGGGTAGGTACGAGCAGTACTTC.

This clonotype has only a few counts. This chain uses TRBV5-4 with TRBJ1-6; D is unresolved. V gave up 1 base and J gave up 10 bases, with 15 bases separating them. This CDR3 is built from 15 residues. CDR1 SGHNT and CDR2 YYREEE come from the germline V gene (reference sequence). Here the CDR3 reads CASSLLGGLGSPLHF. CDR3 in DNA: TGTGCCAGCAGCTTGTTAGGCGGGCTGGGGTCACCCCTCCACTTT.

The sample holds many counts of this clonotype. This rearrangement joins TRBV27 to TRBJ1-2, with D tentatively TRBD1 (6 bases). The CDR3 totals 14 residues. V was cut by 5 bases and J by 4 bases, with 14 bases left in between. The germline CDR1 and CDR2 sequences are MNHEY and SMNVEV (reference sequence). CDR3 nucleotide sequence: TGTGCCAGCAGTCACAGGGCTCATTCCTATGGCTACACCTTC. It specifies CASSHRAHSYGYTF.

The chain joins TRBV3-1 to TRBJ1-2; D is perhaps TRBD1 (5 bases). Germline CDR1 is LGHDT and CDR2 is YNNKEL (reference sequence). Trimming cost V 1 base and J 7 bases, with 10 bases left between them. This CDR3 has 13 residues. In DNA, the CDR3 is TGTGCCAGCAGCCAAGGGGGGGGTTCTGGCTACACCTTC. Its protein product is CASSQGGGSGYTF.

This clonotype was seen repeatedly, ten times or more. The chain uses TRBV11-2 and TRBJ2-7, with 7 bases fitting TRBD1. V lost 5 bases, J lost 4 bases, and 11 bases stayed unmatched. The CDR3 covers 15 residues. Looked up from germline, CDR1 is SGHAT and CDR2 is FQNNGV. The CDR3 DNA reads as TGTGCCAGCAGCCCACTTAGGGGGCCATTGTACGAGCAGTACTTC. Protein sequence: CASSPLRGPLYEQYF.

This clonotype showed up many times. The chain has TRBV3-1 and TRBJ1-1; D call uncertain. Germline CDR1 reads LGHDT; CDR2 reads YNNKEL (reference sequence). Trimming left V 1 base short and J 0 bases short, with 6 bases between. The CDR3 totals 14 residues. The CDR3 is CASSQGGLNTEAFF. The CDR3, as DNA: TGTGCCAGCAGCCAAGGGGGTTTGAACACTGAAGCTTTCTTT.

Many counts were recorded for this clonotype. The gene calls are TRBV6-1 and TRBJ1-2; the match to TRBD1 covers 8 bases. Germline V CDR1 and CDR2: MNHNS, SASEGT. V gave up 5 bases and J gave up 8 bases; unmatched junction bases: 10. The CDR3 has 14 residues. The CDR3: CASSPGTGRWGYTF. The CDR3 DNA reads TGTGCCAGCAGTCCCGGGACAGGACGCTGGGGCTACACCTTC.

The table lists this clonotype with many counts. The V call is TRBV3-1, the J call TRBJ2-5; D ambiguous. Trimming stripped 1 base from V and 3 bases from J, with 21 bases between. The CDR3 runs 18 residues. Germline values: CDR1 LGHDT, CDR2 YNNKEL (reference sequence). The CDR3 bases are TGTGCCAGCAGCCAAGTGCGTCCTGGCGGCTCAATTAAAGAGACCCAGTACTTC. Its protein is CASSQVRPGGSIKETQYF.

The sample holds many counts of this clonotype. The J gene is TRBJ2-7, the V gene TRBV20-1, with D tentatively TRBD2 (5 bases). The CDR3 covers 13 residues. Germline V gene lookup returns CDR1 DFQATT and CDR2 SNEGSKA (reference sequence). Deletions cut 3 bases from V and 3 bases from J, with 12 bases between. CDR3 amino acids: CSASGVVDYEQYF. The CDR3 DNA follows: TGCAGTGCTAGCGGGGTTGTGGACTACGAGCAGTACTTC.

This clonotype was recorded a few times. One junction end does not reproduce the germline sequence, and a read error may be involved. The chain recombines TRBV2 with TRBJ2-7; TRBD1 agrees at 10 bases. The CDR3 spans 12 residues. Germline V gives CDR1 SNHLY, CDR2 FYNNEI. CDR3 DNA: TGTGCCAGCAGAGGACAGGGGGGCGAGCGGTACTTC. Encoded protein: CASRGQGGERYF. Using reference TRBV2 and TRBJ2-7 for the parts outside the CDR3, the full variable domain is EPEVTQTPSHQVTQMGQEVILRCVPISNHLYFYWYRQILGQKVEFLVSFYNNEISEKSEIFDDQFSVERPDGSNFTLKIRSTKLEDSAMYFCASRGQGGERYFGPGTRLTVT.

At least ten counts were recorded for this clonotype. V is TRBV11-2 and J is TRBJ1-3; the match to TRBD1 covers 7 bases. The ends lost 5 bases at V and 1 base at J; junction bases unmatched: 8. Per germline, CDR1 SGHAT and CDR2 FQNNGV. This CDR3 has 16 amino acids. CDR3: CASSATQGPSGNTIYF. The CDR3 DNA sequence: TGTGCCAGCAGCGCCACACAGGGGCCTTCTGGAAACACCATATATTTT.

V usage is TRBV4-2 and J usage is TRBJ1-1; 7 bases align to TRBD1. The V segment lost 6 bases and the J segment 7 bases; nucleotides outside the gene matches: 14. This CDR3 spans 15 amino acids. Germline loops: CDR1 LGHNA, CDR2 YNFKEQ. CDR3 region: CASRPEWAGGNEAFF. CDR3 sequence (DNA): TGTGCCAGCAGACCTGAATGGGCAGGGGGTAATGAAGCTTTCTTT.

The sample holds many counts of this clonotype. The V and J genes are TRBV6-1 and TRBJ2-7; unclear D gene. V gave up 10 bases and J gave up 3 bases, with 22 bases separating them. Looked up from germline, CDR1 is MNHNS and CDR2 is SASEGT. This CDR3 spans 15 amino acids. CDR3 residues: CAIQRTAGGYYEQYF. In DNA, the CDR3 is TGTGCCATTCAGAGGACCGCAGGCGGATACTACGAGCAGTACTTC.

This clonotype appeared many times. The chain uses TRBV10-2 and TRBJ2-1; 13 bases fit TRBD2. This CDR3 region has 19 residues. CDR1 and CDR2 from the germline V gene are WSHSY and SAAADI. J lost 0 bases, V lost 8 bases, and 13 bases had no gene match. CDR3 nucleotides: TGCGCCAGCTCCCCCGAGACTAGCGGGGGGATCAGCTCCTACAATGAGCAGTTCTTC. Its protein product is CASSPETSGGISSYNEQFF.